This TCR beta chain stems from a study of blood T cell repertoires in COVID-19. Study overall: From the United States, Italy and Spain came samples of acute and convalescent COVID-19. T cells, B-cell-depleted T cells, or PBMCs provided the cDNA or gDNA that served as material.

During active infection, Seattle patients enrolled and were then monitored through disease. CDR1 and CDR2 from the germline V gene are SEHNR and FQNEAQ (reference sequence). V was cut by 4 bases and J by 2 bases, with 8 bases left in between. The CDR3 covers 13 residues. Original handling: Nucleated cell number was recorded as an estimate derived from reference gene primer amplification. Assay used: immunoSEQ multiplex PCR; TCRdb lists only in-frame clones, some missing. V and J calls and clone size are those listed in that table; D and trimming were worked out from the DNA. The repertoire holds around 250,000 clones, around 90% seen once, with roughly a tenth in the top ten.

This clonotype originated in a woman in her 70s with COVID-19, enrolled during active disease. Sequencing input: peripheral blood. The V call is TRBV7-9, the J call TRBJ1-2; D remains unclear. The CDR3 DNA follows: TGTGCCAGCAGCTCTCGGGTAAACTATGGCTACACCTTC. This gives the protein CASSSRVNYGYTF.